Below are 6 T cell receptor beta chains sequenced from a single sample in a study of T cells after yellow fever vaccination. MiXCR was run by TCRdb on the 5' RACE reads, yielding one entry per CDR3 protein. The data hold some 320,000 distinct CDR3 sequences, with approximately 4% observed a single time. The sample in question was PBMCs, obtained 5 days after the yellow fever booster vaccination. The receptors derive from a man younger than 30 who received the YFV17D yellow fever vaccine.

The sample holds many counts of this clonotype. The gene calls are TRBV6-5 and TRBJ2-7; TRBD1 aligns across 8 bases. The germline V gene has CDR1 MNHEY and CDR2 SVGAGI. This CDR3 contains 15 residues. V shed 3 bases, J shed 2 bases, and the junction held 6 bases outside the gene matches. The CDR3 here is CASSYEPRGPYEQYF. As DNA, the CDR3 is TGTGCCAGCAGTTATGAACCCAGGGGGCCCTACGAGCAGTACTTC.

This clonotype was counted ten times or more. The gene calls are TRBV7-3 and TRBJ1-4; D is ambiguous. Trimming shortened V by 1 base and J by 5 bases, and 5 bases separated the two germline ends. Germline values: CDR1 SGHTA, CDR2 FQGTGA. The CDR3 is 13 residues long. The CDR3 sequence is CASSLSPNEKLFF. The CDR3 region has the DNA TGTGCCAGCAGCTTAAGTCCCAATGAAAAACTGTTTTTT.

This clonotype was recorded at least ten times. The DNA for the CDR3 is TGCAGTGCTAGAGTTACCCTAGCGGTAGACACAGATACGCAGTATTTT. The encoded protein is CSARVTLAVDTDTQYF. This chain connects TRBV20-1 to TRBJ2-3; 7 bases are shared with TRBD2. The CDR3 contains 16 residues. Germline V CDR1 and CDR2: DFQATT, SNEGSKA (reference sequence). After removal of 1 base from V and 2 bases from J, the junction contained 9 bases not matched to a gene.

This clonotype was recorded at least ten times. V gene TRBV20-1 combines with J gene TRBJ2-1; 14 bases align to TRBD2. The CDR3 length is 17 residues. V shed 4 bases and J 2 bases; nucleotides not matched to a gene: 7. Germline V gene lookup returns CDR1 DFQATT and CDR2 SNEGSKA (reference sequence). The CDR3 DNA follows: TGCAGTGCTAAACCGGGACTAGCGGGGGCCGCCTACAATGAGCAGTTCTTC. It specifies CSAKPGLAGAAYNEQFF.

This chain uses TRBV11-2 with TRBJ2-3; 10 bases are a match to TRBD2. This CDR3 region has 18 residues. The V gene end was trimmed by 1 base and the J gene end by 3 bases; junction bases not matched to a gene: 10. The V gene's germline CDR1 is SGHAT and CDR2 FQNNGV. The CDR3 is CASSLGRLAGAKTDTQYF. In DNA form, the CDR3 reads TGTGCCAGCAGCTTAGGCCGCCTAGCGGGGGCGAAGACAGATACGCAGTATTTT.

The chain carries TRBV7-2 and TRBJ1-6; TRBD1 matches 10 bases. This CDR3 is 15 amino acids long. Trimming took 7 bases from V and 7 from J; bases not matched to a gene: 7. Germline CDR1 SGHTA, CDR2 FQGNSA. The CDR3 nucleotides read TGTGCCAGCACCACCGACAGGGGGCCGAATTCACCCCTCCACTTT. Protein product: CASTTDRGPNSPLHF.